The next 28 T cell receptor beta chains were all read from a single sample in a study of T cells in Graves' hyperthyroidism and ophthalmopathy. TCR beta CDR3 sequences were amplified from RNA transcripts. The HTBI set primed first-round TCR CDR3 RT-PCR. Using its own MiXCR run on the multiplex PCR reads, TCRdb lists one record per CDR3 protein. The table has around 580,000 distinct CDR3 sequences, 35% to 55% seen once. The sequencing input was peripheral blood or thyroid tissue (not recorded which). These receptors all come from a woman between 18 and 29 years old with Graves' hyperthyroidism.

Turning to this clonotype: A much larger clone lies one base from this, so it may be a read error. The genes are TRBV7-2 and TRBJ1-1; 8 bases line up with TRBD1. J gave up 7 bases and V 7 bases, and 2 bases lay outside the gene matches. CDR1 is SGHTA and CDR2 is FQGNSA in the germline V gene. The CDR3 totals 11 residues. CDR3 coding DNA: TGTGCCAGCAACGGACAGGGTGAAGCTTTCTTT. It codes for CASNGQGEAFF.

The chain joins TRBV24-1 to TRBJ2-5; a possible D gene is TRBD1 (5 bases). Looked up from germline, CDR1 is KGHDR and CDR2 is SFDVKD. This CDR3 contains 12 residues. V gave up 6 bases and J gave up 4 bases, with 8 bases separating them. The CDR3 is CATSRGPETQYF. CDR3 coding DNA: TGTGCCACCAGTAGGGGCCCAGAGACCCAGTACTTC.

In its sample, this clonotype was seen many times. This CDR3 is missing its conserved last phenylalanine or tryptophan, likely due to a read error. The chain employs TRBV29-1 and TRBJ1-1; D is unclear. The CDR3 contains 14 residues. Germline V lookup: CDR1 SQVTM, CDR2 ANQGSEA. Trimming took 3 bases from V and 0 from J, leaving 11 bases between them. CDR3 nucleotide sequence: TGCAGCGTTGACCCCAAACTATTGAACACTGAAGCTTTCCTT. Its protein is CSVDPKLLNTEAFL.

The rearrangement joins TRBV15 to TRBJ2-1, with D tentatively TRBD2 (5 bases). Trimming removed 1 base at V and 5 bases at J, with 9 bases between. The CDR3 consists of 14 residues. Germline CDR1 and CDR2: LNHNV and YYDKDF (reference sequence). CDR3: CATSRAGNDNEQFF. In DNA, the CDR3 is TGTGCCACCAGCAGAGCGGGGAACGACAATGAGCAGTTCTTC.

CDR3 sequence reads: CSARDPQEGGDTEAFF. Written as DNA, the CDR3 is TGCAGTGCTAGAGATCCCCAAGAGGGGGGGGACACTGAAGCTTTCTTT. The chain combines TRBV20-1 with TRBJ1-1, with D possibly TRBD1 on 6 matching bases. V lost 0 bases to trimming and J lost 3 bases, with 17 bases between them. In germline, CDR1 is DFQATT, CDR2 SNEGSKA (reference sequence). The CDR3 sequence is 16 residues long.

The rearrangement uses TRBV20-1 and TRBJ1-5, with a weak D call TRBD1 (5 bases). V gave up 2 bases and J gave up 7 bases, with 12 bases separating them. Looked up from germline, CDR1 is DFQATT and CDR2 is SNEGSKA (reference sequence). The CDR3 contains 13 residues. The CDR3 region is CSARPVQGQPQHF. The CDR3 bases are TGCAGTGCTAGACCCGTCCAGGGACAGCCCCAGCATTTT.

The gene calls are TRBV20-1 and TRBJ2-3; 10 nucleotides align to TRBD2. V trimming: 6 bases; J trimming: 3 bases; junction bases outside the gene matches: 9. CDR1 is DFQATT and CDR2 is SNEGSKA in the germline V gene (reference sequence). This CDR3 has 15 amino acids. This CDR3 reads CSAPASGRSTDTQYF. The CDR3 DNA follows: TGCAGTGCCCCGGCTAGCGGGAGATCGACAGATACGCAGTATTTT.

This clonotype was recorded at least ten times. The chain is built from TRBV4-2 and TRBJ1-1; 8 bases fit TRBD1. This CDR3 is 15 amino acids long. The junction had 3 bases not matched to a gene; V was cut back by 2 bases and J by 1 base. Germline CDR1 and CDR2: LGHNA and YNFKEQ. CDR3: CASSQRTGTNTEAFF. The CDR3 DNA is TGTGCCAGCAGCCAAAGGACAGGGACGAACACTGAAGCTTTCTTT.

This clonotype appeared many times. J is TRBJ2-2 and V is TRBV5-1; D gene ambiguous. The CDR3 totals 14 residues. Germline V CDR1 and CDR2: SGHRS, YFSETQ. V lost 2 bases and J 1 base, leaving 6 bases between the germline ends. The CDR3 loop reads CASSFRQNTGELFF. The CDR3, as DNA: TGCGCCAGCAGCTTCAGGCAGAACACCGGGGAGCTGTTTTTT.

This clonotype has at least ten counts. This sequence joins TRBV20-1 and TRBJ2-7, with TRBD2 matching over 11 bases. This CDR3 comprises 13 residues. With V trimmed by 7 bases and J by 5 bases, 7 bases remained unmatched. Per the germline V gene, CDR1 is DFQATT and CDR2 is SNEGSKA (reference sequence). CDR3 loop: CSVELAGVHEQYF. Written as DNA, the CDR3 is TGCAGTGTCGAACTAGCGGGAGTCCACGAGCAGTACTTC.

The chain carries TRBV20-1 and TRBJ2-6, with TRBD1 matching over 7 bases. V shed 0 bases, J shed 4 bases, and the junction held 12 bases outside the gene matches. The V gene's germline CDR1 is DFQATT and CDR2 SNEGSKA (reference sequence). This CDR3 is built from 18 residues. The CDR3 reads CSARDLAGGTSGANVLTF. For the CDR3, the DNA is TGCAGTGCTAGAGATCTGGCAGGGGGTACCAGCGGGGCCAACGTCCTGACTTTC.

The chain carries TRBV7-3 and TRBJ1-3; no definite D call. Germline loops: CDR1 SGHTA, CDR2 FQGTGA. This CDR3 region has 16 residues. Trimming removed 1 base at V and 8 bases at J, with 18 bases between. DNA for the CDR3: TGTGCCAGCAGCTTAAACTCAGCGGGCTATGGCTACACCATATATTTT. Amino acids: CASSLNSAGYGYTIYF.

The rearrangement joins TRBV5-6 to TRBJ1-3; 8 bases map to TRBD1. The CDR3 is 18 amino acids. J gave up 7 bases and V 4 bases, and 19 bases lay outside the gene matches. Germline loops: CDR1 SGHDT, CDR2 YYEEEE. The DNA of the CDR3 is TGTGCCAGCAGCCTAAGTTCAGGGGGCGGACAGGAATGGAACACCATATATTTT. This encodes CASSLSSGGGQEWNTIYF.

The chain is built from TRBV29-1 and TRBJ1-5; no reliable D call. The length of the CDR3 is 13 residues. V dropped 5 bases and J dropped 7 bases, with 15 bases sitting between them. Germline CDR1 SQVTM, CDR2 ANQGSEA. The CDR3 sequence is CSVRLAGGQPQHF. CDR3 coding DNA: TGCAGCGTTCGACTAGCGGGAGGGCAGCCCCAGCATTTT.

In its sample, this clonotype was seen a few times. The V gene is TRBV25-1, the J gene TRBJ1-2; D not certain. The CDR3 runs 11 residues. The ends were cut back, 7 bases at V and 5 bases at J, with 8 bases in the middle. CDR1 and CDR2 from the germline V gene are MGHDK and SYGVNS. CDR3 in DNA: TGTGCCAGCACCATTGGGTATGGCTACACCTTC. Translating it yields CASTIGYGYTF.

This clonotype has a count of ten or more. V and J are TRBV27 and TRBJ2-7; 7 bases fit TRBD1. The length of the CDR3 is 13 residues. Germline values: CDR1 MNHEY, CDR2 SMNVEV (reference sequence). V trimming: 4 bases; J trimming: 4 bases; junction bases outside the gene matches: 4. CDR3 in amino acids: CASSSTGFYEQYF. CDR3 nucleotides: TGTGCCAGCAGTTCGACAGGGTTTTACGAGCAGTACTTC.

This clonotype occurred many times. The chain is built from TRBV7-8 and TRBJ2-7, with TRBD2 matching over 8 bases. Germline values: CDR1 SGHVS, CDR2 FQNEAQ. The CDR3 totals 13 residues. The trim removed 8 bases at V and 5 bases at J, leaving 8 bases unmatched. The CDR3 nucleotides read TGTGCCAGCGCCGAGCGGGAGATCCACGAGCAGTACTTC. Its protein is CASAEREIHEQYF.

Concerning this clonotype itself: Mismatch with germline at one junction end may stem from a read error. The chain joins TRBV10-3 to TRBJ1-2, with 7 bases identical to TRBD1. CDR1 and CDR2 (germline): ENHRY, SYGVKD. This CDR3 has 14 residues. Here the CDR3 DNA reads TGTGCCATTAGTGATTCGGACCGGACAGCCAGGGGGACCTTC. Amino acids: CAISDSDRTARGTF.

This clonotype was observed many times. This rearrangement joins TRBV6-5 to TRBJ1-5; D may be TRBD1 (5 bases). Germline assignment: CDR1 MNHEY and CDR2 SVGAGI. V lost 3 bases and J 7 bases, leaving 16 bases between the germline ends. CDR3 length: 15 amino acids. CDR3 sequence: CASSYDSPLRQPQHF. The CDR3 coding sequence is TGTGCCAGCAGTTATGACAGTCCCCTCAGACAGCCCCAGCATTTT.

This clonotype occurred once. A single base separates this from a much larger clone, so it may be a read error. J is TRBJ1-4 and V is TRBV4-1, with D possibly matching TRBD1 (6 bases). The ends were cut back, 8 bases at V and 4 bases at J, with 23 bases in the middle. CDR3 length: 17 residues. The germline gives CDR1 MGHRA, CDR2 YSYEKL. The CDR3 sequence: CASGDRNTGQVNEKLFF. CDR3 nucleotides: TGCGCCAGCGGCGATCGAAATACGGGACAAGTTAATGAAAAACTGTTTTTT.

The chain couples TRBV18 to TRBJ1-2; D might be TRBD1 (6 bases). CDR1 and CDR2 (germline): KGHSH, LQKENI. The germline V and J ends were trimmed by 3 bases and 5 bases, with 13 bases remaining between them. The CDR3 extends over 14 amino acids. DNA of the CDR3: TGTGCCAGCTCACCTTACAGGGTTGAGTATGGCTACACCTTC. Translating it yields CASSPYRVEYGYTF. Combining the CDR3 with reference TRBV18 and TRBJ1-2 gives the whole variable domain NAGVMQNPRHLVRRRGQEARLRCSPMKGHSHVYWYRQLPEEGLKFMVYLQKENIIDESGMPKERFSAEFPKEGPSILRIQQVVRGDSAAYFCASSPYRVEYGYTFGSGTRLTVV.

To note about this clonotype: As the CDR3 is not closed by the conserved phenylalanine or tryptophan, this likely results from a read error. The chain combines TRBV5-4 with TRBJ2-7; 8 bases are shared with TRBD2. The CDR3 extends over 14 amino acids. The germline V gene has CDR1 SGHNT and CDR2 YYREEE (reference sequence). The trim removed 0 bases at V and 2 bases at J, leaving 1 base unmatched. CDR3 in DNA: TGTGCCAGCAGCTTGGGACTAGCGACCTACGAGCAGTACCTC. Translated: CASSLGLATYEQYL.

At least ten counts were recorded for this clonotype. The CDR3 sequence is CASIVKGGGVTEAFF. DNA for the CDR3: TGTGCCAGCATTGTAAAAGGGGGCGGGGTCACTGAAGCTTTCTTT. V gene TRBV2 combines with J gene TRBJ1-1; 7 positions match TRBD1. The CDR3 has 15 residues. Germline V gene data show CDR1 as SNHLY and CDR2 as FYNNEI. V lost 7 bases and J lost 4; bases outside the gene matches: 12.

Many counts were recorded for this clonotype. CDR3 in amino acids: CASSLGGQDGYTF. CDR3 coding DNA: TGTGCCAGCAGCTTAGGGGGGCAGGATGGCTACACCTTC. The genes are TRBV7-2 and TRBJ1-2; D perhaps matches TRBD1 (6 bases). Trimming cost V 1 base and J 6 bases, with 9 bases left between them. Germline V lookup: CDR1 SGHTA, CDR2 FQGNSA. The CDR3 contains 13 residues.

V usage is TRBV2 and J usage is TRBJ1-2; unclear D gene. V lost 2 bases and J 8 bases, leaving 6 bases between the germline ends. CDR1 is SNHLY, CDR2 FYNNEI, per germline. The CDR3 is 11 amino acids. This chain's CDR3 is CASSETGGYTF. In DNA form, the CDR3 reads TGTGCCAGCAGTGAAACTGGAGGCTACACCTTC.

This clonotype is a singleton in its sample. This chain's CDR3 is CASSTGIQYF. CDR3 in DNA: TGTGCCAGCAGTACAGGGATCCAGTACTTC. V gene TRBV6-6 combines with J gene TRBJ2-5, with D maybe TRBD1 (6 bases). The V end was cut by 5 bases, the J end by 10 bases, with 8 bases between. The CDR3 length is 10 residues. Looked up from germline, CDR1 is MNHNY and CDR2 is SVGAGI (reference sequence).

This clonotype was detected ten times or more. J is TRBJ1-1 and V is TRBV11-2; a possible D gene is TRBD1 (5 bases). There are 15 residues in the CDR3. Trimming removed 1 base from V and 1 base from J, with 10 bases in between. CDR1 is SGHAT and CDR2 is FQNNGV in the germline V gene. In nucleotides, the CDR3 is TGTGCCAGCAGCTTAGGCTGGGGCCCGAACACTGAAGCTTTCTTT. It is translated as CASSLGWGPNTEAFF.

This clonotype was detected a few times. The missing conserved phenylalanine or tryptophan at the end of this CDR3 makes a read error likely. The limits of the CDR3 on the DNA are not certain, so only TCRdb's listed CDR3 is given. The chain couples TRBV7-9 to TRBJ2-7. Germline assignment: CDR1 SEHNR and CDR2 FQNEAQ (reference sequence). With termini counted, the CDR3 has 9 amino acids. CDR3: CASSSTRIQ.